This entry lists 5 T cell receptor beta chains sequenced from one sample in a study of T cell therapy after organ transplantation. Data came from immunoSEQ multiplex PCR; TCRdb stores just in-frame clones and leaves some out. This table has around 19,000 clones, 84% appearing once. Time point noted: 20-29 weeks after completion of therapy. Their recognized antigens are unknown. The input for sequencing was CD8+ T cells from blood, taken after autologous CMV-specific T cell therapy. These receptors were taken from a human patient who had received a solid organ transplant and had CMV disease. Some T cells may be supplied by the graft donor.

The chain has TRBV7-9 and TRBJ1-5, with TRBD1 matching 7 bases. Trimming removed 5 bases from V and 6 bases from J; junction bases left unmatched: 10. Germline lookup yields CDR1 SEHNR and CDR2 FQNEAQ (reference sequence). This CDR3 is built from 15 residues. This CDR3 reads CASSPTGDLGQPQHF. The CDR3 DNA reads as TGTGCCAGCAGCCCCACAGGGGATCTGGGTCAGCCCCAGCATTTT.

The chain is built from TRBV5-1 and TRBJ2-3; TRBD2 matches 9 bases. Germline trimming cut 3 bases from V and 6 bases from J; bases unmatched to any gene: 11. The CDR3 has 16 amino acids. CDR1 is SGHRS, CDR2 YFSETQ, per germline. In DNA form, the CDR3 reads TGCGCCAGCAGCTGGGGCAGCGGGGGGCCTGGGGATACGCAGTATTTT. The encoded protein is CASSWGSGGPGDTQYF.

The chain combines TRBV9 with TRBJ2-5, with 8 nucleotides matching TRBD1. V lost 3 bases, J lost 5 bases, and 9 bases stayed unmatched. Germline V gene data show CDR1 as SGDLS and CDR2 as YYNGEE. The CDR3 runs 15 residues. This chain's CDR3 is CASSAGTGGWETQYF. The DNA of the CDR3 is TGTGCCAGCAGCGCCGGGACAGGCGGTTGGGAGACCCAGTACTTC.

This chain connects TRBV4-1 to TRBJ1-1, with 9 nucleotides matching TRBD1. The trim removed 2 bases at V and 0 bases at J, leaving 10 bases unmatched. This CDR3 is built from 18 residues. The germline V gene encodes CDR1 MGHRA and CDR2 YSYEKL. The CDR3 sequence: CASSQFGTGPSMNTEAFF. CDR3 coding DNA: TGCGCCAGCAGCCAATTTGGGACAGGGCCTAGCATGAACACTGAAGCTTTCTTT.

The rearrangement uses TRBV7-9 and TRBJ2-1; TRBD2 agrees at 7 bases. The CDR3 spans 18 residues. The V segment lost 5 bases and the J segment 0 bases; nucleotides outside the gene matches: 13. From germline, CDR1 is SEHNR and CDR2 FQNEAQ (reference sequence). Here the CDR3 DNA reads TGTGCCAGCAGCCCGACCGGCCGGGGGACTACCTCCTACAATGAGCAGTTCTTC. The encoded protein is CASSPTGRGTTSYNEQFF. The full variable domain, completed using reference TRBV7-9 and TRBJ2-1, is DTGVSQNPRHKITKRGQNVTFRCDPISEHNRLYWYRQTLGQGPEFLTYFQNEAQLEKSRLLSDRFSAERPKGSFSTLEIQRTEQGDSAMYLCASSPTGRGTTSYNEQFFGPGTRLTVL.